This T cell receptor beta chain was sequenced for a study of patients and donors after allogeneic stem cell transplantation. TCRdb called the RT-PCR reads again in MiXCR, with one record for every CDR3 protein. The repertoire holds 390,000 or so distinct CDR3 sequences, with about a sixth as singletons. A few counts support this clonotype. The V and J ends lost 0 bases and 10 bases, in that order; junction bases with no gene match: 9. The CDR3 runs 15 residues. Germline V CDR1 and CDR2: SQVTM, ANQGSEA. The specimen sequenced was blood, either unsorted or a sorted T cell fraction (not recorded which). V gene TRBV29-1 combines with J gene TRBJ1-6; 7 bases line up with TRBD1. This TCR was recovered from a human donor who was either an allogeneic HSCT recipient or a stem cell or donor lymphocyte infusion donor (not recorded which). It is not recorded whose cells these are; they may come from a transplant donor. The CDR3 is CSVEDQGGSGSPLHF. CDR3 coding DNA: TGCAGCGTTGAAGATCAAGGGGGCAGCGGGTCACCCCTCCACTTT. Variable domain in full (rest from reference TRBV29-1 and TRBJ1-6): SAVISQKPSRDICQRGTSLTIQCQVDSQVTMMFWYRQQPGQSLTLIATANQGSEATYESGFVIDKFPISRPNLTFSTLTVSNMSPEDSSIYLCSVEDQGGSGSPLHFGNGTRLTVT.